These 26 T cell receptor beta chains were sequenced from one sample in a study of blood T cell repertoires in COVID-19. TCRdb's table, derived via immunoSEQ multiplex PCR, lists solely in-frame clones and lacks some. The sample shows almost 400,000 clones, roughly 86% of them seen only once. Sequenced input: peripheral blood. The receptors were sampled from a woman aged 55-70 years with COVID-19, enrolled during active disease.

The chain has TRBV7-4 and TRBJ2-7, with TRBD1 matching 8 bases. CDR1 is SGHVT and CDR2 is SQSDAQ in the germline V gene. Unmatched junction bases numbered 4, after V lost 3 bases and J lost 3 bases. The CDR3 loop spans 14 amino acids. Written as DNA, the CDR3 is TGTGCCAGCAGCTTCGACAGGGGCCGCTACGAGCAGTACTTC. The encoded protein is CASSFDRGRYEQYF.

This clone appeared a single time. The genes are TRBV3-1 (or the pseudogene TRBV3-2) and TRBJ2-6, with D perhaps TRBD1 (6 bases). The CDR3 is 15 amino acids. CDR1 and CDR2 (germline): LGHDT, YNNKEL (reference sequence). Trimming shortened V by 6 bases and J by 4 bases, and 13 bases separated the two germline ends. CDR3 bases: TGTGCCAGCAGTCGATTAGGGACAGGGGCCAACGTCCTGACTTTC. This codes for CASSRLGTGANVLTF.

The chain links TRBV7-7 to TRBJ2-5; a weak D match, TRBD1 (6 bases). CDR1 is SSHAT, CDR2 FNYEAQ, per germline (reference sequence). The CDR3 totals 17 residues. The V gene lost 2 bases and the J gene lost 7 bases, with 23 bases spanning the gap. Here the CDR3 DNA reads TGTGCCAGCAGCTTAAAACCCCCCGGGACAATGGTTCCGACCCAGTACTTC. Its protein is CASSLKPPGTMVPTQYF.

The CDR3 loop is CASSGLAGGNQPQHF. The CDR3, as DNA: TGTGCCAGCAGCGGCCTGGCGGGGGGGAATCAGCCCCAGCATTTT. The chain couples TRBV2 to TRBJ1-5; tentatively, D is TRBD1 (5 bases). The CDR3 runs to 15 residues. Trimming shortened V by 6 bases and J by 4 bases, and 16 bases separated the two germline ends. CDR1 SNHLY and CDR2 FYNNEI come from the germline V gene.

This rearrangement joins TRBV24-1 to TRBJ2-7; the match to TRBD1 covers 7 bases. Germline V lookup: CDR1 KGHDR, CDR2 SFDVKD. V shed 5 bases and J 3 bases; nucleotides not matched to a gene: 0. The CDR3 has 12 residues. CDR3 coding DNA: TGTGCCACCAGTGGGGACAGCTACGAGCAGTACTTC. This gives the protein CATSGDSYEQYF.

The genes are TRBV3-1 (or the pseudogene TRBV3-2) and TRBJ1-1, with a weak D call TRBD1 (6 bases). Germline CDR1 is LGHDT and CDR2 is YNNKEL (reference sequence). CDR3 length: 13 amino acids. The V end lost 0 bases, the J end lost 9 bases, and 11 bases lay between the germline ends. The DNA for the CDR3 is TGTGCCAGCAGCCAAGATGGGACAAGAAAAGCTTTCTTT. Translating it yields CASSQDGTRKAFF.

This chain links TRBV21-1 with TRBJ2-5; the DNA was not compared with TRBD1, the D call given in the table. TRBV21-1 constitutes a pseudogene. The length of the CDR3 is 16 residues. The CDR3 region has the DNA TGTGCCAGCAGCATATCTGACAGGGGACTACCTGGGGCCCAGTACTTC. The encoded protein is CASSISDRGLPGAQYF.

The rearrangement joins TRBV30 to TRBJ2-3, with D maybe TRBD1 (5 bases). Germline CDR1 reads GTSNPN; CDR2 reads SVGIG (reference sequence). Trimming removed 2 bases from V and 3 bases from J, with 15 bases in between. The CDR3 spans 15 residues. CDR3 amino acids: CAWSKQVKGTDTQYF. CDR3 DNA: TGTGCCTGGAGTAAACAGGTTAAGGGGACAGATACGCAGTATTTT.

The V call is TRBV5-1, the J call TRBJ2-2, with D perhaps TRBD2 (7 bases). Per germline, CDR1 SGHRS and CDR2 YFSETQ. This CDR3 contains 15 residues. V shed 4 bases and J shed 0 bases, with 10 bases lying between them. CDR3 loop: CASSPGGANTGELFF. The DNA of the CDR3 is TGCGCCAGCAGCCCGGGGGGCGCGAACACCGGGGAGCTGTTTTTT. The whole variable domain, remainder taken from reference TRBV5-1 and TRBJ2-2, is KAGVTQTPRYLIKTRGQQVTLSCSPISGHRSVSWYQQTPGQGLQFLFEYFSETQRNKGNFPGRFSGRQFSNSRSEMNVSTLELGDSALYLCASSPGGANTGELFFGEGSRLTVL.

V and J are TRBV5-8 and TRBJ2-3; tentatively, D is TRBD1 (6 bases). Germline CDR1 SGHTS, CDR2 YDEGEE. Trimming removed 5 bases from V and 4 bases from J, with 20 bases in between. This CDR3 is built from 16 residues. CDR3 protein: CASRNIIGRGADTQYF. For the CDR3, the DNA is TGTGCCAGCAGAAATATTATCGGCAGGGGTGCAGATACGCAGTATTTT.

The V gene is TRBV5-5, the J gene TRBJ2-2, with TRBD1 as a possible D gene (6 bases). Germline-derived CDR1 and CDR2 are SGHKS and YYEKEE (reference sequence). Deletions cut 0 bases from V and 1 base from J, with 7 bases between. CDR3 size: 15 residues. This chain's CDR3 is CASSLEQGNTGELFF. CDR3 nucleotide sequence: TGTGCCAGCAGCTTGGAACAGGGGAACACCGGGGAGCTGTTTTTT.

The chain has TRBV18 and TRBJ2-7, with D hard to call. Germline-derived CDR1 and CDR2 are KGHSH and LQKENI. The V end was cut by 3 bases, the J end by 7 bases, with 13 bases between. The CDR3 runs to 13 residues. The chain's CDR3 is CASSPAVPGEQYF. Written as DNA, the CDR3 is TGTGCCAGCTCACCGGCAGTCCCGGGTGAGCAGTACTTC.

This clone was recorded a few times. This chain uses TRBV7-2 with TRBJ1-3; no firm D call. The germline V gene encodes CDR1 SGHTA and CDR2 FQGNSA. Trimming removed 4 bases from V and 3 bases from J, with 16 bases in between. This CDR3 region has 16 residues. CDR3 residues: CASSSHGGAGGNTIYF. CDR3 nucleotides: TGTGCCAGCAGCTCCCACGGTGGCGCGGGTGGAAACACCATATATTTT.

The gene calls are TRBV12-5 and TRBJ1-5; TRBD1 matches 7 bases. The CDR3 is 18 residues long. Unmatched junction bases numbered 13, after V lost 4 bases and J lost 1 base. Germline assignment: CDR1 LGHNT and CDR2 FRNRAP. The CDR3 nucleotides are TGTGCTAGTGGTTCGAGGGGACAGACGAGCAAAAGCAATCAGCCCCAGCATTTT. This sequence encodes CASGSRGQTSKSNQPQHF.

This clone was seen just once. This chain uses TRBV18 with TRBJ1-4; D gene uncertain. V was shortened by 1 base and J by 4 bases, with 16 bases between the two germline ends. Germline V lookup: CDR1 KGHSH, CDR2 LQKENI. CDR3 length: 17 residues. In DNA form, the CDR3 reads TGTGCCAGCTCACCACATCGTGTAACAGAATTTAATGAAAAACTGTTTTTT. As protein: CASSPHRVTEFNEKLFF.

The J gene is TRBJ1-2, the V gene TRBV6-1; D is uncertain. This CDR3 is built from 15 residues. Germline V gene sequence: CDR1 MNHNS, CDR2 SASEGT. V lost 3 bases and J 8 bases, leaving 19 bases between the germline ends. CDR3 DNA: TGTGCCAGCAGTGATATGACTTCACCCATCGGGGGCTACACCTTC. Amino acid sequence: CASSDMTSPIGGYTF.

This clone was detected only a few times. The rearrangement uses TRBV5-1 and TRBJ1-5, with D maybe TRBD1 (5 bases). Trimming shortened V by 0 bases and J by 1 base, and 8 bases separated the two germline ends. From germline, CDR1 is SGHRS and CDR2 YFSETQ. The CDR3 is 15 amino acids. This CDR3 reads CASSLVGASNQPQHF. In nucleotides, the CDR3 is TGCGCCAGCAGCTTGGTAGGGGCGAGCAATCAGCCCCAGCATTTT.

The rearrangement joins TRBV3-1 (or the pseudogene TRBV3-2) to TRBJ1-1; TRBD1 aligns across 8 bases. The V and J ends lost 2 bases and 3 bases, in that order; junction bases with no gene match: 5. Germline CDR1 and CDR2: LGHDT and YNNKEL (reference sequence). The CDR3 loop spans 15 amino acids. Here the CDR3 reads CASSQSDRGHTEAFF. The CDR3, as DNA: TGTGCCAGCAGCCAAAGTGACAGGGGCCACACTGAAGCTTTCTTT.

CDR3 protein: CASSFAGTLNTGELFF. The CDR3 DNA follows: TGTGCCAGCAGCTTCGCCGGGACACTGAACACCGGGGAGCTGTTTTTT. This rearrangement joins TRBV7-6 to TRBJ2-2, with TRBD1 as a possible D gene (6 bases). The CDR3 has 16 residues. Between the trimmed V and J ends, which lost 3 bases and 1 base, there was a span of 12 bases. Germline CDR1 reads SGHVS; CDR2 reads FNYEAQ.

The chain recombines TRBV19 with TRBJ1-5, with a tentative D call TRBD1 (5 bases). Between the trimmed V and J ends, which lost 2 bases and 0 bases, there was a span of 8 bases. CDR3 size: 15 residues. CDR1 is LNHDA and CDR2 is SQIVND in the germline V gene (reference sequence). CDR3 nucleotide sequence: TGTGCCAGTAGTATAATCCAGGGTAGCAATCAGCCCCAGCATTTT. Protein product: CASSIIQGSNQPQHF.

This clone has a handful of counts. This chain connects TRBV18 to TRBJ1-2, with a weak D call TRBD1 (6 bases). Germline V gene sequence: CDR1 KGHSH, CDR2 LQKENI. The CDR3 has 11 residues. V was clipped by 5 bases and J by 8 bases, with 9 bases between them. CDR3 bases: TGTGCCAGCTCAAACAGGGACGGCTACACCTTC. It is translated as CASSNRDGYTF.

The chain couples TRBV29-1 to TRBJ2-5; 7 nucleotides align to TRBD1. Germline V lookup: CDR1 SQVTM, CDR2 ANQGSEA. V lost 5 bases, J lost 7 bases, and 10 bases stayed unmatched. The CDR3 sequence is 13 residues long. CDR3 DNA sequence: TGCAGCGTTAGGAACTCAGGGGGTAGGACCCAGTACTTC. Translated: CSVRNSGGRTQYF.

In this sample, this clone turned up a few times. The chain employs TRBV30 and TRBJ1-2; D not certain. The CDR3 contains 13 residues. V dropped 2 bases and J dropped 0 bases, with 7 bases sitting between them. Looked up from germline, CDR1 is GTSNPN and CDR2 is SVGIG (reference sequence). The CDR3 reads CAWSRTANYGYTF. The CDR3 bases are TGTGCCTGGAGTCGGACTGCTAACTATGGCTACACCTTC.

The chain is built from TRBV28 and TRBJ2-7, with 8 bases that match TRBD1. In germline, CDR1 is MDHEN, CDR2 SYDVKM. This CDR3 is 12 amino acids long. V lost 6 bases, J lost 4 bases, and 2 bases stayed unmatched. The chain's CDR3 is CASRRTGYEQYF. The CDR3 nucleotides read TGTGCCAGCAGACGGACAGGGTACGAGCAGTACTTC.

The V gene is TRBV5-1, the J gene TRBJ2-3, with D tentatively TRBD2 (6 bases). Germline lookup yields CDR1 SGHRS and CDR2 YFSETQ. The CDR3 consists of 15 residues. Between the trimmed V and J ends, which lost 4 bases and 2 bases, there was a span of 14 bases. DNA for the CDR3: TGCGCCAGCAGCCTAATAACTAGCACCACAGATACGCAGTATTTT. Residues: CASSLITSTTDTQYF.

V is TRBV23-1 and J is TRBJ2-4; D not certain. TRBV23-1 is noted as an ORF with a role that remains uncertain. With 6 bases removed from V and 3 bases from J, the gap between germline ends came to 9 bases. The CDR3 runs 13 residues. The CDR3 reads CASSLPSKNIQYF. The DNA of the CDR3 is TGCGCCAGCAGCCTACCTAGCAAAAACATTCAGTACTTC.